The sequence of this T cell receptor beta chain was determined in a study of identical twins. Study-wide points: Twin-shared out-of-frame alpha sequences showed excess low generation probability.

This clonotype was detected only a few times. Its antigen is as yet unknown. Carrying unique molecular identifiers, the cDNA also gained a universal primer site through template switching. Via MiXCR, TCRdb re-called the 5' RACE reads, giving one row per CDR3 protein. Found here are 750,000 to 950,000 distinct CDR3 sequences, 9% to 15% of them singletons; the top ten hold roughly 1.6%. Trimming cost V 4 bases and J 8 bases; bases outside gene matches: 6. In germline, CDR1 is SGDLS, CDR2 YYNGEE. There are 14 residues in the CDR3. The same sample was also used in a study of yellow fever vaccine responses in identical twins.

This clonotype originated in a woman aged 18-29 years in good health. V gene TRBV9 combines with J gene TRBJ1-3, with 10 bases lining up with TRBD1. The sequenced sample was PBMCs. CDR3 protein: CASSRDRGGDTIYF. DNA of the CDR3: TGTGCCAGCAGCCGGGACAGGGGAGGGGACACCATATATTTT.